These 22 T cell receptor beta chains came from one sample sequenced in a study of blood T cell repertoires in COVID-19. Profiled with immunoSEQ multiplex PCR; TCRdb holds only in-frame clones, not every one. Of hundreds of thousands of clones listed, around nine tenths were seen once; the top ten hold approximately 6.2%. Sequenced sample: peripheral blood. All receptors derive from a man between 60 and 75 years old who had recovered from COVID-19.

CDR3 sequence reads: CASSARTGGYETQYF. Here the CDR3 DNA reads TGTGCCAGTAGTGCGCGGACAGGGGGCTATGAGACCCAGTACTTC. The V and J genes are TRBV19 and TRBJ2-5, with 11 bases lining up with TRBD1. CDR3 length: 15 residues. V shed 5 bases and J 5 bases; nucleotides not matched to a gene: 7. Germline CDR1 is LNHDA and CDR2 is SQIVND (reference sequence).

J is TRBJ2-6 and V is TRBV24-1; D might be TRBD1 (8 bases). The CDR3 totals 17 residues. Trimming shortened V by 9 bases and J by 2 bases, and 19 bases separated the two germline ends. CDR1 and CDR2 from the germline V gene are KGHDR and SFDVKD. The DNA of the CDR3 is TGTGCCACCCTCCTGACAGGGGAGGGACCTGGGGCCAACGTCCTGACTTTC. Its translation: CATLLTGEGPGANVLTF.

This clone appeared a single time. V is TRBV3-1 (or the pseudogene TRBV3-2) and J is TRBJ1-5; perhaps TRBD1 as D (6 bases). CDR1 and CDR2 (germline): LGHDT, YNNKEL (reference sequence). Deletions cut 3 bases from V and 4 bases from J, with 16 bases between. CDR3 size: 16 residues. The CDR3 loop is CASSQSQTGDNQPQHF. DNA for the CDR3: TGTGCCAGCAGCCAGTCCCAGACAGGCGATAATCAGCCCCAGCATTTT.

The chain uses TRBV10-3 and TRBJ2-3; TRBD1 agrees at 7 bases. The junction had 4 bases not matched to a gene; V was cut back by 7 bases and J by 3 bases. The CDR3 length is 13 residues. Germline lookup yields CDR1 ENHRY and CDR2 SYGVKD. The CDR3 is CAIKGTDTDTQYF. The CDR3 DNA reads as TGTGCCATCAAGGGGACAGATACAGATACGCAGTATTTT.

This rearrangement joins TRBV27 to TRBJ2-1; TRBD2 matches at 9 bases. Unmatched junction bases numbered 2, after V lost 2 bases and J lost 3 bases. The CDR3 consists of 15 residues. Germline CDR1 is MNHEY and CDR2 is SMNVEV (reference sequence). Written as DNA, the CDR3 is TGTGCCAGCAGTTTAGCGGGAGGGGTCTACAATGAGCAGTTCTTC. This encodes CASSLAGGVYNEQFF.

The chain combines TRBV5-8 with TRBJ1-4; D is possibly TRBD1 (5 bases). The CDR3 extends over 13 amino acids. Per the germline V gene, CDR1 is SGHTS and CDR2 is YDEGEE. V was shortened by 7 bases and J by 4 bases, with 11 bases between the two germline ends. In DNA, the CDR3 is TGTGCCAGCCTAGACAGCTATAATGAAAAACTGTTTTTT. It yields the protein CASLDSYNEKLFF.

V gene TRBV7-2 combines with J gene TRBJ2-3, with 13 positions matching TRBD2. The J segment lost 0 bases and the V segment lost 5 bases, leaving 8 bases of the junction unmatched. Germline V gives CDR1 SGHTA, CDR2 FQGNSA. The length of the CDR3 is 18 residues. The CDR3 region is CASSGDRGLAGSTDTQYF. The CDR3 coding sequence is TGTGCCAGCAGCGGGGACAGGGGACTAGCGGGAAGCACAGATACGCAGTATTTT. The full variable domain, in which reference TRBV7-2 and TRBJ2-3 provide the parts outside the CDR3, is GAGVSQSPSNKVTEKGKDVELRCDPISGHTALYWYRQSLGQGLEFLIYFQGNSAPDKSGLPSDRFSAERTGGSVSTLTIQRTQQEDSAVYLCASSGDRGLAGSTDTQYFGPGTRLTVL.

The chain links TRBV19 to TRBJ1-3, with 7 bases lining up with TRBD1. V was clipped by 4 bases and J by 3 bases; unmatched bases: 6. Germline V lookup: CDR1 LNHDA, CDR2 SQIVND (reference sequence). The CDR3 contains 15 residues. The CDR3 DNA reads as TGTGCCAGTAGTAACGACAGGGCGTATGGAAACACCATATATTTT. Translating it yields CASSNDRAYGNTIYF.

The chain has TRBV27 and TRBJ1-4; 8 bases fit TRBD1. The V gene end was trimmed by 5 bases and the J gene end by 6 bases; junction bases not matched to a gene: 11. Germline assignment: CDR1 MNHEY and CDR2 SMNVEV (reference sequence). There are 16 residues in the CDR3. As DNA, the CDR3 is TGTGCCAGCAGTCTAAGGGCCGGACAGGGTCATGAAAAACTGTTTTTT. Translating gives CASSLRAGQGHEKLFF.

The CDR3 coding sequence is TGTGCCAGCAGCTTGGGGCCTAGCGGGGGTATTGGGGCCAACGTCCTGACTTTC. Its translation: CASSLGPSGGIGANVLTF. The V gene is TRBV5-4, the J gene TRBJ2-6; 10 nucleotides agree with TRBD2. Germline trimming cut 0 bases from V and 3 bases from J; bases unmatched to any gene: 6. The CDR3 runs 18 residues. Germline CDR1 is SGHNT and CDR2 is YYREEE (reference sequence). Full variable domain (missing parts from reference TRBV5-4 and TRBJ2-6): ETGVTQSPTHLIKTRGQQVTLRCSSQSGHNTVSWYQQALGQGPQFIFQYYREEENGRGNFPPRFSGLQFPNYSSELNVNALELDDSALYLCASSLGPSGGIGANVLTFGAGSRLTVL.

V and J are TRBV2 and TRBJ1-6; 7 bases are shared with TRBD1. The germline V gene encodes CDR1 SNHLY and CDR2 FYNNEI. V was clipped by 11 bases and J by 0 bases; unmatched bases: 7. The CDR3 spans 15 residues. The CDR3 loop reads CAGRQGSSYNSPLHF. As DNA, the CDR3 is TGTGCCGGTCGACAGGGAAGCTCCTATAATTCACCCCTCCACTTT.

The chain carries TRBV13 and TRBJ2-1; 15 bases agree with TRBD2. With V trimmed by 5 bases and J by 7 bases, 18 bases remained unmatched. Germline CDR1 reads PRHDT; CDR2 reads FYEKMQ (reference sequence). The CDR3 extends over 20 amino acids. CDR3 DNA: TGTGCCAGCAGCCTCTACACTAGGACTAGCGGGAGGGCCGGTTTAAATGAGCAGTTCTTC. It translates to CASSLYTRTSGRAGLNEQFF.

This clone was seen once. The rearrangement links TRBV19 to TRBJ1-1, with TRBD1 identical over 7 bases. CDR3 size: 16 residues. CDR1 is LNHDA and CDR2 is SQIVND in the germline V gene (reference sequence). V lost 5 bases, J lost 8 bases, and 17 bases stayed unmatched. CDR3 sequence reads: CASSSSEPGQSWEAFF. The CDR3 coding sequence is TGTGCCAGTAGTTCATCCGAACCGGGACAGAGCTGGGAAGCTTTCTTT. The full variable domain, rest sourced from reference TRBV19 and TRBJ1-1, is DGGITQSPKYLFRKEGQNVTLSCEQNLNHDAMYWYRQDPGQGLRLIYYSQIVNDFQKGDIAEGYSVSREKKESFPLTVTSAQKNPTAFYLCASSSSEPGQSWEAFFGQGTRLTVV.

The chain has TRBV12-1 and TRBJ2-4; the D call TRBD1 from the table was never checked on the DNA. TRBV12-1 is a pseudogene locus. This CDR3 is 17 amino acids long. The chain's CDR3 is CASSRLGPGAAKNIQYF. Here the CDR3 DNA reads TGTGCCAGCAGCCGTTTGGGGCCCGGTGCGGCCAAAAACATTCAGTACTTC.

The chain links TRBV19 to TRBJ2-1, with 11 bases matching TRBD2. J was trimmed by 7 bases and V by 6 bases; bases with no gene match: 8. The CDR3 spans 15 residues. The germline V gene has CDR1 LNHDA and CDR2 SQIVND (reference sequence). The DNA for the CDR3 is TGTGCCAGTAGGACTCTAGCGGGAGGAGGAAATGAGCAGTTCTTC. It yields the protein CASRTLAGGGNEQFF.

In its sample, this clone was seen a few times. The CDR3 coding sequence is TGTGCCAGCAGCTTGATATGGGACAGCGAACTGTTTTTT. It yields the protein CASSLIWDSELFF. The chain joins TRBV7-2 to TRBJ1-4; TRBD1 matches at 7 bases. After removal of 3 bases from V and 12 bases from J, the junction contained 7 bases not matched to a gene. This CDR3 has 13 residues. Germline CDR1 and CDR2: SGHTA and FQGNSA. The full variable domain, completed using reference TRBV7-2 and TRBJ1-4, is GAGVSQSPSNKVTEKGKDVELRCDPISGHTALYWYRQSLGQGLEFLIYFQGNSAPDKSGLPSDRFSAERTGGSVSTLTIQRTQQEDSAVYLCASSLIWDSELFFGSGTQLSVL.

The rearrangement uses TRBV12-3 or TRBV12-4 and TRBJ2-5, with TRBD1 matching over 7 bases. The CDR3 extends over 13 amino acids. V gave up 6 bases and J gave up 2 bases; unmatched junction bases: 3. CDR3 DNA sequence: TGTGCCAGCAGCCTGGGACAGCAAGAGACCCAGTACTTC. Its translation is CASSLGQQETQYF.

In this sample, this clone turned up a few times. The chain carries TRBV3-1 (or the pseudogene TRBV3-2) and TRBJ1-6; D is unclear. The germline gives CDR1 LGHDT, CDR2 YNNKEL (reference sequence). V lost 4 bases and J 4 bases, leaving 8 bases between the germline ends. There are 14 residues in the CDR3. CDR3 nucleotide sequence: TGTGCCAGCAGCCCCCTGTTGTATAATTCACCCCTCCACTTT. Protein product: CASSPLLYNSPLHF.

V usage is TRBV6-2 or TRBV6-3 and J usage is TRBJ2-7; D perhaps matches TRBD1 (6 bases). The CDR3 is 15 amino acids. Germline values: CDR1 MNHEY, CDR2 SVGEGT. The V end was cut by 6 bases, the J end by 4 bases, with 19 bases between. For the CDR3, the DNA is TGTGCCAGCAGCATTTACAGGGTAGAGGGTTACGAGCAGTACTTC. It encodes CASSIYRVEGYEQYF.

The chain links TRBV9 to TRBJ2-7; 7 bases map to TRBD2. The germline V gene has CDR1 SGDLS and CDR2 YYNGEE. Trimming took 6 bases from V and 6 from J; bases not matched to a gene: 9. CDR3 length equals 13 residues. The CDR3 loop is CASTREGLSEQYF. CDR3 in DNA: TGTGCCAGCACCCGTGAGGGACTATCCGAGCAGTACTTC.

The genes are TRBV5-4 and TRBJ2-1; D may be TRBD2 (6 bases). The CDR3 is 14 amino acids. Trimming left V 5 bases short and J 0 bases short, with 9 bases between. Germline V lookup: CDR1 SGHNT, CDR2 YYREEE (reference sequence). CDR3 in DNA: TGTGCCAGCAGGTCCGGGGGCTCCTACAATGAGCAGTTCTTC. Translation gives CASRSGGSYNEQFF.

This clone was counted once. CDR3 sequence (DNA): TGTGCCAGCTTAGTTGAGTCGGGTTTCGGGGAGCTGTTTTTT. Residues: CASLVESGFGELFF. The chain is built from TRBV6-5 and TRBJ2-2; no firm D call. Trimming removed 8 bases at V and 7 bases at J, with 17 bases between. Germline values: CDR1 MNHEY, CDR2 SVGAGI. This CDR3 contains 14 residues.